A selection of T cell receptor beta chains follows, all from one sample in a study of T cells in Graves' hyperthyroidism and ophthalmopathy. TCRdb re-called the multiplex PCR reads with MiXCR, one entry per CDR3 protein. Here the sample spans roughly 640,000 distinct CDR3 sequences, roughly 15% being singletons. The sample comprised blood. The source of these receptors is a woman aged 40-49 years with Graves' ophthalmopathy. CDR3s include the opening cysteine and the closing phenylalanine or tryptophan. The D gene is left open where the match is weak. Clone size appears in some rows only: once, few, many, or a class for an expanded clone.

>-|many|TRBV3-1|TRBJ2-7
TGTGCCAGCAGCCAACAACAGGGTTCATACTACGAGCAGTACTTC
CASSQQQGSYYEQYF
>TRBD1|many|TRBV12-3/TRBV12-4|TRBJ2-1
TGTGCCACCACAACGGGGACAGGGGGGCTCGTTGAGCAGTTCTTC
CATTTGTGGLVEQFF
>-|-|TRBV10-3|TRBJ2-2
TGTGCCATCAGTGAGGGGGCCAGGGCCAACACCGGGGAGCTGTTTTTT
CAISEGARANTGELFF
>-|-|TRBV7-3|TRBJ1-6
TGTGCCAGCAGCCCACCCGCAGGGCCGGTTAATTCACCCCTCCACTTT
CASSPPAGPVNSPLHF
>-|few|TRBV10-3|TRBJ1-1
TGTGCCATCAGTGAAGGACTCACTGAAGCTTTCTTT
CAISEGLTEAFF
>TRBD1|-|TRBV7-9|TRBJ2-7
TGTGCCAGCAGCCGTTATCGGGACAGGGTCCACTACGAGCAGTACTTC
CASSRYRDRVHYEQYF
>-|many|TRBV18|TRBJ2-5
TGTGCCAGCAGTCCAGGGGATCAAGAGACCCAGTACTTC
CASSPGDQETQYF
>-|-|TRBV12-3/TRBV12-4|TRBJ2-7
TGTGCCAGCAGCAAGAGTGGCGAGCAGTACTTC
CASSKSGEQYF
>-|many|TRBV5-1|TRBJ1-6
TGCGCCAGCAGCCAGGGGAGGGATAATTCACCCCTCCACTTT
CASSQGRDNSPLHF
>TRBD1|many|TRBV28|TRBJ2-7
TGTGCCAGCAGGGACTTGGGACAGGGAATCTCCTACGAGCAGTACTTC
CASRDLGQGISYEQYF
>TRBD1|-|TRBV18|TRBJ2-5
TGTGCCAGCTCACCACCGACACAGGGGGCGCGAAAGACCCAGTACTTC
CASSPPTQGARKTQYF
>TRBD1|once|TRBV3-1|TRBJ1-1
TGTGCTAGCAGCCAAGCTGGGACAGGGGTGACTGGAGCTTTCTTT
CASSQAGTGVTGAFF
>-|few|TRBV10-3|TRBJ2-3
TGTGCCATCAGTGATGGGTCGCAGGATACGCAGTATTTT
CAISDGSQDTQYF
>TRBD2|many|TRBV7-8|TRBJ2-3
TGTGCCAGCAGCTTAGCGCTAATCCGCGGGGGAGGCACAGATACGCAGTATTTT
CASSLALIRGGGTDTQYF
>-|-|TRBV20-1|TRBJ2-3
TGCAGTGCACATCAATATCCAGGCGGAAAAGTTACAGATACGCAGTATTTT
CSAHQYPGGKVTDTQYF
>-|-|TRBV10-1|TRBJ2-7
TGCGCCAGCAGTGAGTCGAGGACGGAGCGGTATGAGCAGTACTTC
CASSESRTERYEQYF
>-|many|TRBV6-1|TRBJ2-5
TGTGCCAGCAGTGAACAGCTCGGGGGGACCCAGTACTTC
CASSEQLGGTQYF
>-|-|TRBV20-1|TRBJ1-5
TGCAGTGCCTCCCTCAAGCAGGGGCAGCCCCAGCATTTT
CSASLKQGQPQHF
>TRBD1|-|TRBV13|TRBJ1-3
TGTGCCAGCAGCTCCCAGGACAGGGTCTCTGGAAACACCATATATTTT
CASSSQDRVSGNTIYF
>-|few|TRBV30|TRBJ1-4
TGTGCCTGGAGAAGGGGACTGACTAATGAAAAACTGTTTTTT
CAWRRGLTNEKLFF
>-|few|TRBV5-6|TRBJ2-5
TGTGCCAGCAGCTTGGTAGACAGCAAAGAGACCCAGTACTTC
CASSLVDSKETQYF
>-|many|TRBV28|TRBJ2-7
TGTGCCAGCAGTCCCCGTCGGACCCTACTCTACGAGCAGTACTTC
CASSPRRTLLYEQYF
>-|many|TRBV7-2|TRBJ2-7
TGTGCCAGCAGCTTAACACAGTATTACGAGCAGTACTTC
CASSLTQYYEQYF
>-|many|TRBV12-3/TRBV12-4|TRBJ2-2
TGTGCCAGCAGCCCTCGACAGCTGGGGACCGGGGAGCTGTTTTTT
CASSPRQLGTGELFF
>-|few|TRBV6-5|TRBJ1-1
TGTGCCAGCAGTTACTCCGCAGGGACCGAGCAGGCTTTCTTT
CASSYSAGTEQAFF
>-|-|TRBV4-1|TRBJ2-1
TGCGCCAGCAGCCGGGGAGTGACAGAGTCCTACAATGAGCAGTTCTTC
CASSRGVTESYNEQFF
>-|-|TRBV7-3|TRBJ2-1
TGTGCCAGCAGCTTAAGGCAGGCCCTCTACAATGAGCAGTTCTTC
CASSLRQALYNEQFF
>-|-|TRBV27|TRBJ1-5
TGTGCCAGCAGTTTATCCTCAGGGGGCAATCAGCCCCAGCATTTT
CASSLSSGGNQPQHF
>-|-|TRBV9|TRBJ1-3
TGTGCCAGCAGCGTAGGCCCGGACGGATTCTCTGGAAACACCATATATTTT
CASSVGPDGFSGNTIYF
>-|-|TRBV4-1|TRBJ2-5
TGCGCCAGCAGCCAAAGGTCAGGGCGGGAGACCCAGTACTTC
CASSQRSGRETQYF
>TRBD1|-|TRBV5-5|TRBJ1-2
TGTGCCAGCAGCTTGAATATACAGGGGGCTTCTGGCTACACCTTC
CASSLNIQGASGYTF
>-|many|TRBV5-1|TRBJ2-2
TGCGCCAGCAGCACTGGGACTTCAAACACCGGGGAGCTGTTTTTT
CASSTGTSNTGELFF
>TRBD2|-|TRBV9|TRBJ2-2
TGTGCCAGCAGCGCGACTAGCGGGAGTAGGGAGCTGTTTTTT
CASSATSGSRELFF
>-|few|TRBV28|TRBJ1-5
TGTGCCAGCAGTTTCGTTCAGTTCAATCAGCCCCAGCATTTT
CASSFVQFNQPQHF
>-|many|TRBV12-3/TRBV12-4|TRBJ1-1
TGTGCCAGCAGTTTCCAGAAGGGGGGAGCTTTCTTT
CASSFQKGGAFF
>TRBD1|-|TRBV29-1|TRBJ2-1
TGCAGCGTTGAACGGGACAGGGGGCGAAATGAGCAGTTCTTC
CSVERDRGRNEQFF
>TRBD2|-|TRBV30|TRBJ2-1
TGTGCCTGGAGTAGCCTAGCGGGGGCGAGCTCCTACAATGAGCAGTTCTTC
CAWSSLAGASSYNEQFF
>TRBD2|many|TRBV7-2|TRBJ2-7
TGTGCCAGCAGCGAGGGACTAGCGGAAGACAACTACGAGCAGTACTTC
CASSEGLAEDNYEQYF
>TRBD1|many|TRBV2|TRBJ2-5
TGTGCCAGCAGTGACCCGGGACAGGGCGTAGAGACCCAGTACTTC
CASSDPGQGVETQYF
>-|-|TRBV30|TRBJ1-1
TGTGCCTGGAGTGTAGGGGGGGAAGCTTTCTTT
CAWSVGGEAFF
>-|many|TRBV30|TRBJ2-1
TGTGCCTGGAGTGTAGGTCAGAGCTCCTACAATGAGCAGTTCTTC
CAWSVGQSSYNEQFF
>TRBD2|-|TRBV9|TRBJ2-5
TGTGCCAGCAGCGTAGGTTCTAGCGGTTCCAGGGAGACCCAGTACTTC
CASSVGSSGSRETQYF
>-|-|TRBV18|TRBJ1-1
TGTGCCAGCTCACCACCGCTTGTTTTTTCAACTGAAGCTTTCTTT
CASSPPLVFSTEAFF
>-|-|TRBV20-1|TRBJ2-6
TGCAGTGCTAACGCGAGAGGATCTGGGGCCAACGTCCTGACTTTC
CSANARGSGANVLTF
>TRBD1|many|TRBV5-1|TRBJ2-1
TGCGCCAGCAGCCGACAGGGGTTCTACAATGAGCAGTTCTTC
CASSRQGFYNEQFF
>-|many|TRBV5-1|TRBJ2-3
TGCGCCAGCAGCTTGACAGGGTTCCCAGATACGCAGTATTTT
CASSLTGFPDTQYF